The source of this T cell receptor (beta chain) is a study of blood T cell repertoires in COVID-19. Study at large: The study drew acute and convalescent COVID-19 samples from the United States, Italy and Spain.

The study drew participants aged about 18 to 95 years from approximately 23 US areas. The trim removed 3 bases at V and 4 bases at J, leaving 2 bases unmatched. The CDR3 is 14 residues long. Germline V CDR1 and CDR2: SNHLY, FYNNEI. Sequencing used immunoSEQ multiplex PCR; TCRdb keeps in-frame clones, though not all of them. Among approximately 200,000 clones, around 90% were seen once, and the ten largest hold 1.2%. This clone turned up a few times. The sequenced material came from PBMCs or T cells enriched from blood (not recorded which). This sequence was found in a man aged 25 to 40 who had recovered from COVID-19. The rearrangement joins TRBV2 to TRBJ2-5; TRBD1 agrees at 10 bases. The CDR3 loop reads CASSDRDRGETQYF. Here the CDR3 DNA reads TGTGCCAGCAGTGACCGGGACAGGGGAGAGACCCAGTACTTC.